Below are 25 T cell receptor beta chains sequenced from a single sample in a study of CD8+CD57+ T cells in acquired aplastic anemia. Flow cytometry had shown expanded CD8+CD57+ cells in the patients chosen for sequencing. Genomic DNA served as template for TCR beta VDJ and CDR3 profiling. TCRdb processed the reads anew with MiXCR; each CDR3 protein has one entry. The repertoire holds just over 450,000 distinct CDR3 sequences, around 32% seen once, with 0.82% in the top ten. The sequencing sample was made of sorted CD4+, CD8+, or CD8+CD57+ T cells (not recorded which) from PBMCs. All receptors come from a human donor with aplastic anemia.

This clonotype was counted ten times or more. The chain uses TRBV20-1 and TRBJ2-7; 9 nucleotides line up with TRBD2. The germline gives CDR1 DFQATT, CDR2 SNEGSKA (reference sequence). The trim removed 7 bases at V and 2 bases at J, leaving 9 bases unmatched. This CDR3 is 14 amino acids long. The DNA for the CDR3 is TGCAGTGGTACAAAGGGACTAGCAGCCTACGAGCAGTACTTC. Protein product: CSGTKGLAAYEQYF.

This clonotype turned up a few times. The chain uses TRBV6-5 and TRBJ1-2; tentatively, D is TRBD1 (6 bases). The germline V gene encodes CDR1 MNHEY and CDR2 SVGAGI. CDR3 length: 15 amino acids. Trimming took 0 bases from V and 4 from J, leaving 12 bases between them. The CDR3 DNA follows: TGTGCCAGCAGTTACTCGGTAGGGGGAGGCTATGGCTACACCTTC. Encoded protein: CASSYSVGGGYGYTF.

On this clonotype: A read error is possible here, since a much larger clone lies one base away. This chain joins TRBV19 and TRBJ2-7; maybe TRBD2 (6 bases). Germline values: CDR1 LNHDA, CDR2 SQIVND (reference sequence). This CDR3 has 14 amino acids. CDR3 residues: CASSTGTFNYGQYF. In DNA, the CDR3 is TGTGCCAGTAGTACCGGGACTTTCAACTACGGGCAGTACTTC.

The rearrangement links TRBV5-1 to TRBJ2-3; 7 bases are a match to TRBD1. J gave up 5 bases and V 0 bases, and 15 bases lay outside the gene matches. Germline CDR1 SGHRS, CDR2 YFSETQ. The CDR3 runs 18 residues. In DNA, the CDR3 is TGCGCCAGCAGCTTGGCGGAGATGTGGAGACAGGGCGAAGATACGCAGTATTTT. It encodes CASSLAEMWRQGEDTQYF.

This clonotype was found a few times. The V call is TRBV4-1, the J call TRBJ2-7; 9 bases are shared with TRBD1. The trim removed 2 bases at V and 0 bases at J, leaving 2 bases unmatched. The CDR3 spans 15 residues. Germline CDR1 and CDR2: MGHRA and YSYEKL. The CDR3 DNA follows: TGCGCCAGCAGCCAAATGGGACAGGGCTCCTACGAGCAGTACTTC. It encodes CASSQMGQGSYEQYF.

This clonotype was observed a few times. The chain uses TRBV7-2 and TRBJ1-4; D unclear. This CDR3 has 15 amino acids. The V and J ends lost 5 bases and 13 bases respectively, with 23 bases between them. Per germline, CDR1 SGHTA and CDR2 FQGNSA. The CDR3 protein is CASSHPLTDKGRLFF. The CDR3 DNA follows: TGTGCCAGCAGCCACCCACTGACCGATAAAGGAAGACTGTTTTTT.

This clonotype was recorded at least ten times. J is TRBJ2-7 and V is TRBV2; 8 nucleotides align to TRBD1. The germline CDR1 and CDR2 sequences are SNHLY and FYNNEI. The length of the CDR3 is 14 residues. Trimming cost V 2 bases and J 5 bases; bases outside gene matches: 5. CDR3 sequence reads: CASSERGQEDEQYF. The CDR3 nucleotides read TGTGCCAGCAGTGAACGGGGACAGGAAGACGAGCAGTACTTC.

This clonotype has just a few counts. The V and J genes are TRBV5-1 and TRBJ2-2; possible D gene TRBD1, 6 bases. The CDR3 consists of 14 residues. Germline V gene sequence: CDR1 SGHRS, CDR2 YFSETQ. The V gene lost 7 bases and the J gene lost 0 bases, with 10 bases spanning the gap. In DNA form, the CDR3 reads TGCGCCAGCGAGACAGGAACGAACACCGGGGAGCTGTTTTTT. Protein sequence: CASETGTNTGELFF.

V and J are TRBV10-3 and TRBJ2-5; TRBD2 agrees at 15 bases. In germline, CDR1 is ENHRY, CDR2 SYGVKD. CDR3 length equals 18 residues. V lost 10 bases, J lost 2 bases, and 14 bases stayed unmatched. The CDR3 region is CASSETGTSGGRQETQYF. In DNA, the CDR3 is TGTGCCAGCAGCGAAACCGGGACTAGCGGGGGGCGTCAAGAGACCCAGTACTTC.

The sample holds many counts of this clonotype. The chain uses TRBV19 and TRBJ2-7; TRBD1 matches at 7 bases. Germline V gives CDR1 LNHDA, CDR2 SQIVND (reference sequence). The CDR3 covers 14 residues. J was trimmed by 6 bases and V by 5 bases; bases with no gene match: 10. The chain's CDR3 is CASSPWTGGGEQYF. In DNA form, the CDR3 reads TGTGCCAGTAGTCCGTGGACAGGTGGAGGCGAGCAGTACTTC. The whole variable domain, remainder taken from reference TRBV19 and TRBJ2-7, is DGGITQSPKYLFRKEGQNVTLSCEQNLNHDAMYWYRQDPGQGLRLIYYSQIVNDFQKGDIAEGYSVSREKKESFPLTVTSAQKNPTAFYLCASSPWTGGGEQYFGPGTRLTVT.

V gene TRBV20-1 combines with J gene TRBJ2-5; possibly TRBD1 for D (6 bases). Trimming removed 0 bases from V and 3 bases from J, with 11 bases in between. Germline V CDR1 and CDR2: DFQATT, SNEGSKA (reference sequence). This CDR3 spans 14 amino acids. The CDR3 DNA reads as TGCAGTGCTAGAGAACAGGGCAGAAAAGAGACCCAGTACTTC. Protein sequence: CSAREQGRKETQYF.

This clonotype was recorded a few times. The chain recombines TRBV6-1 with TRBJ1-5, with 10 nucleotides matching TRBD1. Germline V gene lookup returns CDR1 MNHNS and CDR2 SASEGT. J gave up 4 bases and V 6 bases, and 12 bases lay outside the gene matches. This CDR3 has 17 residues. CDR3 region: CASSRGTGVGANQPQHF. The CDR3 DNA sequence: TGTGCCAGCAGCAGAGGGACAGGGGTCGGGGCAAATCAGCCCCAGCATTTT.

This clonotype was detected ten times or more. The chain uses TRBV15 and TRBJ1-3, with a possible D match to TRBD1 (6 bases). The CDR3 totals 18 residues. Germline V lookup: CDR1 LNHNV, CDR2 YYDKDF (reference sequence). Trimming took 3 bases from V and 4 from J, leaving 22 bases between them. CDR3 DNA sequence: TGTGCCACCAGCAGGGGTCCGGTTGGGGGGGCGCAAGGAAACACCATATATTTT. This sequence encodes CATSRGPVGGAQGNTIYF.

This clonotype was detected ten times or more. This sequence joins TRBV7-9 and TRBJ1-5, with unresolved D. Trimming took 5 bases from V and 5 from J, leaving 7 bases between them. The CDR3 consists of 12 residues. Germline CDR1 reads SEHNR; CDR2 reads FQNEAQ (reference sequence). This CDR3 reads CASSREHQPQHF. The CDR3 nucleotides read TGTGCCAGCAGCAGAGAACATCAGCCCCAGCATTTT.

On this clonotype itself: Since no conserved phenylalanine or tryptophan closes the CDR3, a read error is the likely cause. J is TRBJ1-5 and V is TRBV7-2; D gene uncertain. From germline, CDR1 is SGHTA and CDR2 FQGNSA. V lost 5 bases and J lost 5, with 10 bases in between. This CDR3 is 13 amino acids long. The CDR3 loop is CASSVGPDQPQHS. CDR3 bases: TGTGCCAGCAGCGTAGGGCCCGATCAGCCCCAGCATTCT.

The CDR3: CAISYSISAETQYF. CDR3 bases: TGTGCCATCAGTTACTCGATTAGTGCCGAGACCCAGTACTTC. The chain combines TRBV10-3 with TRBJ2-5; D is ambiguous. Germline V gives CDR1 ENHRY, CDR2 SYGVKD. The CDR3 is 14 amino acids. Trimming left V 5 bases short and J 5 bases short, with 15 bases between.

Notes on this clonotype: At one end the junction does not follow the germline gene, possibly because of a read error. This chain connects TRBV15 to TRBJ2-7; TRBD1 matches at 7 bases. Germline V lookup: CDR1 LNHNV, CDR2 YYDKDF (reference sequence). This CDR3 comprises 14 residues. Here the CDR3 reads CATSQNRGSHEQYF. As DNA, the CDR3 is TGTGCCACCAGCCAGAACAGGGGCTCCCACGAGCAGTACTTC. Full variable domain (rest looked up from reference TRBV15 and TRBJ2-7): DAMVIQNPRYQVTQFGKPVTLSCSQTLNHNVMYWYQQKSSQAPKLLFHYYDKDFNNEADTPDNFQSRRPNTSFCFLDIRSPGLGDTAMYLCATSQNRGSHEQYFGPGTRLTVT.

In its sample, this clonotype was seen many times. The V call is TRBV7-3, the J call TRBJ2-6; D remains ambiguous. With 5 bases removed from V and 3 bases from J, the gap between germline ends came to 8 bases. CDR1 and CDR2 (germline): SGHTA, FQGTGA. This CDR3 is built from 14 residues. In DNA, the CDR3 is TGTGCCAGCAGCCCAAAGGGTGGGGCCAACGTCCTGACTTTC. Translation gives CASSPKGGANVLTF.

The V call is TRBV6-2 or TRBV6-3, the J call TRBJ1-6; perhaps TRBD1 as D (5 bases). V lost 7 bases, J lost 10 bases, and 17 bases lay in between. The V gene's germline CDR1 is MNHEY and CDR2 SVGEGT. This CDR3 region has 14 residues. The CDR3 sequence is CASMRDARRSPLHF. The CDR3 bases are TGTGCCAGCATGCGGGACGCCCGTAGGTCACCCCTCCACTTT.

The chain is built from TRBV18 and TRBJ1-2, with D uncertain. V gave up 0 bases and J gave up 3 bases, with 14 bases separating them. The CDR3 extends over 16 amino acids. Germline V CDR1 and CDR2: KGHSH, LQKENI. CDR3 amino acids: CASSPPSGKDDYGYTF. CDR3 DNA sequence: TGTGCCAGCTCACCACCCTCTGGGAAAGATGACTATGGCTACACCTTC.

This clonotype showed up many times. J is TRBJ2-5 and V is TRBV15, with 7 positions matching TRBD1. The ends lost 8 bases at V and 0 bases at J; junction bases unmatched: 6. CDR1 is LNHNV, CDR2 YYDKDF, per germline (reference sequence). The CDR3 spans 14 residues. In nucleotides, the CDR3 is TGTGCCACCTCAGAGGGACAGTACCAAGAGACCCAGTACTTC. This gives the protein CATSEGQYQETQYF.

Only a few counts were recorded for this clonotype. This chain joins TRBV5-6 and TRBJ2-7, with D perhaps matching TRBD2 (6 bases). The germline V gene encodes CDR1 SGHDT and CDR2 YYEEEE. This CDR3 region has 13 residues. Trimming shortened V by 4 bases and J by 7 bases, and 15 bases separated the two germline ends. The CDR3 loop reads CASSPRELGEQYF. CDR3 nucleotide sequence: TGTGCCAGCAGCCCACGGGAGCTTGGGGAGCAGTACTTC.

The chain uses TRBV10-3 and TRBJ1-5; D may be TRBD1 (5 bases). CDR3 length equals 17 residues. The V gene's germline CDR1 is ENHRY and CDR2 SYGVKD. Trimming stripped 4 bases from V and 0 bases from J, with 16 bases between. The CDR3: CAISASSGTNSNQPQHF. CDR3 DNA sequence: TGTGCCATCAGTGCCAGCTCAGGGACCAATAGCAATCAGCCCCAGCATTTT.

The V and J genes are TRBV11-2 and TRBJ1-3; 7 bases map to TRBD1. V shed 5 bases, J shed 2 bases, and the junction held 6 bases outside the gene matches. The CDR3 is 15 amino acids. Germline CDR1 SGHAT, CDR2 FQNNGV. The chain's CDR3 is CASSPPGGAGNTIYF. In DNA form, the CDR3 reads TGTGCCAGCAGCCCTCCAGGGGGTGCTGGAAACACCATATATTTT. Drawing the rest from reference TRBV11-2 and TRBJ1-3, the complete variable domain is EAGVAQSPRYKIIEKRQSVAFWCNPISGHATLYWYQQILGQGPKLLIQFQNNGVVDDSQLPKDRFSAERLKGVDSTLKIQPAKLEDSAVYLCASSPPGGAGNTIYFGEGSWLTVV.

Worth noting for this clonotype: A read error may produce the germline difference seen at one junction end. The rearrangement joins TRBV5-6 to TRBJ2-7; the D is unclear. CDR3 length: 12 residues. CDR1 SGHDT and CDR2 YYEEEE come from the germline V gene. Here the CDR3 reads CASSVRRSEGNF. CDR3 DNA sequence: TGTGCCAGCAGTGTTCGCCGGAGCGAAGGGAACTTC.